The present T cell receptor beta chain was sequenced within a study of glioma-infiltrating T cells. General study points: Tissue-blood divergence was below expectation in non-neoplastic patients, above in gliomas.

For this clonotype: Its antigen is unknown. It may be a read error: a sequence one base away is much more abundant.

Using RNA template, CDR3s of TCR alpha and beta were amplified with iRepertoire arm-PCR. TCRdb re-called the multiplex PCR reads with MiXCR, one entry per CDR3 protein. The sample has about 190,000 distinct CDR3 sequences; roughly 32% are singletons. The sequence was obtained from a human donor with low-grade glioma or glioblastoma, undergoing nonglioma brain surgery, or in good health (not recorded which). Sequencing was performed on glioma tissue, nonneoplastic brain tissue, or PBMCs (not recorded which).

The CDR3 region has the DNA TGTGCCAGCAGCTCTCTATGGGCTTCCTACAATGAGCAGTTCTTC. Translated: CASSSLWASYNEQFF. The rearrangement links TRBV6-1 to TRBJ2-1; D is uncertain. The V end was cut by 6 bases, the J end by 1 base, with 13 bases between. The CDR3 has 15 residues. Looked up from germline, CDR1 is MNHNS and CDR2 is SASEGT.